Below, 32 T cell receptor beta chains from the same sample are listed, as sequenced in a study of technical replicates of blood from several donors. Only in-frame clones appear in the TCRdb table, and some are missing; sequencing was by immunoSEQ multiplex PCR. The table lists around 83,000 clones, around 92% of them singletons. The sequencing sample was made of T cells isolated from PBMCs. Receptors were obtained from a human donor in good health. Some clones in this sample may be carry-over from other donors' samples.

The chain has TRBV14 and TRBJ2-1; 11 bases map to TRBD2. The germline gives CDR1 SGHDN, CDR2 FVKESK. The CDR3 runs to 15 residues. After removal of 0 bases from V and 7 bases from J, the junction contained 2 bases not matched to a gene. CDR3 sequence (DNA): TGTGCCAGCAGCCAAGATCTAGCGGGAGGAAATGAGCAGTTCTTC. Protein product: CASSQDLAGGNEQFF.

The chain uses TRBV19 and TRBJ1-5; D call uncertain. Trimming cost V 6 bases and J 4 bases, with 13 bases left between them. This CDR3 region has 14 residues. CDR1 and CDR2 (germline): LNHDA, SQIVND (reference sequence). In DNA form, the CDR3 reads TGTGCCAGTAGGATGAGAGGGAGTAATCAGCCCCAGCATTTT. Its protein product is CASRMRGSNQPQHF.

This clone showed up just once. The chain couples TRBV7-8 to TRBJ1-1, with a possible D match to TRBD1 (6 bases). Between the trimmed V and J ends, which lost 10 bases and 1 base, there was a span of 22 bases. The CDR3 contains 16 residues. The germline V gene encodes CDR1 SGHVS and CDR2 FQNEAQ. CDR3 protein: CATSLGGARGNTEAFF. The DNA of the CDR3 is TGTGCCACCTCCCTCGGGGGGGCGCGTGGGAACACTGAAGCTTTCTTT.

The CDR3 loop reads CASSRTSGYNEQFF. Here the CDR3 DNA reads TGCGCCAGCAGCCGGACTAGCGGCTACAATGAGCAGTTCTTC. The chain has TRBV5-1 and TRBJ2-1; 10 nucleotides align to TRBD2. J was trimmed by 3 bases and V by 4 bases; bases with no gene match: 1. Germline CDR1 reads SGHRS; CDR2 reads YFSETQ. The CDR3 consists of 14 residues.

This chain joins TRBV18 and TRBJ2-7, with 7 bases lining up with TRBD2. The CDR3 runs 17 residues. The trim removed 3 bases at V and 0 bases at J, leaving 11 bases unmatched. Looked up from germline, CDR1 is KGHSH and CDR2 is LQKENI. In nucleotides, the CDR3 is TGTGCCAGCTCACCGGTAATTGCGCGGGGGAGCTCCTACGAGCAGTACTTC. Its protein is CASSPVIARGSSYEQYF. Full variable domain (remainder filled in from reference TRBV18 and TRBJ2-7): NAGVMQNPRHLVRRRGQEARLRCSPMKGHSHVYWYRQLPEEGLKFMVYLQKENIIDESGMPKERFSAEFPKEGPSILRIQQVVRGDSAAYFCASSPVIARGSSYEQYFGPGTRLTVT.

V and J are TRBV5-1 and TRBJ2-1, with a tentative D call TRBD2 (5 bases). This CDR3 has 16 amino acids. CDR1 is SGHRS, CDR2 YFSETQ, per germline. Trimming cost V 2 bases and J 7 bases, with 19 bases left between them. CDR3 region: CASSFGGLGGVNEQFF. CDR3 nucleotides: TGCGCCAGCAGCTTTGGAGGTCTTGGTGGGGTTAATGAGCAGTTCTTC.

This chain joins TRBV4-3 and TRBJ2-1, with TRBD2 identical over 12 bases. Per germline, CDR1 LGHNA and CDR2 YSLEER. The J segment lost 4 bases and the V segment lost 0 bases, leaving 4 bases of the junction unmatched. CDR3 length: 17 residues. The chain's CDR3 is CASSQDQLAGGYNEQFF. The CDR3 DNA sequence: TGCGCCAGCAGCCAAGACCAACTAGCGGGAGGATACAATGAGCAGTTCTTC.

The CDR3 DNA follows: TGTGCCAGCAGCGGACAGGGGTCTGGAAACACCATATATTTT. Translating gives CASSGQGSGNTIYF. This chain joins TRBV9 and TRBJ1-3, with 8 bases that match TRBD1. V trimming: 3 bases; J trimming: 1 base; junction bases outside the gene matches: 0. Germline-derived CDR1 and CDR2 are SGDLS and YYNGEE. The CDR3 runs 14 residues.

V usage is TRBV6-5 and J usage is TRBJ1-2; 9 nucleotides agree with TRBD1. CDR1 MNHEY and CDR2 SVGAGI come from the germline V gene. There are 15 residues in the CDR3. The junction had 4 bases not matched to a gene; V was cut back by 0 bases and J by 5 bases. CDR3 coding DNA: TGTGCCAGCAGTTACTCCGCGGACAGGGGATATGGCTACACCTTC. Encoded protein: CASSYSADRGYGYTF.

This clone was picked up a small number of times. This chain connects TRBV29-1 to TRBJ1-2, with TRBD1 identical over 8 bases. The CDR3 consists of 15 residues. Germline V gives CDR1 SQVTM, CDR2 ANQGSEA. V shed 3 bases and J 4 bases; nucleotides not matched to a gene: 10. The CDR3 region is CSVDELGTGFYGYTF. CDR3 nucleotides: TGCAGCGTTGATGAATTAGGGACAGGCTTCTATGGCTACACCTTC.

Details on this clone: A read error may produce the germline difference seen at one junction end. The chain carries TRBV14 and TRBJ1-2; D not resolved. The CDR3 contains 10 residues. Germline lookup yields CDR1 SGHDN and CDR2 FVKESK. The CDR3 DNA sequence: TGTGCCAGCAGCCAAGACTTCTTTTCCTTC. Protein sequence: CASSQDFFSF.

The chain joins TRBV7-9 to TRBJ1-2; 9 nucleotides agree with TRBD1. Trimming removed 5 bases from V and 6 bases from J; junction bases left unmatched: 7. The CDR3 covers 14 residues. CDR1 and CDR2 (germline): SEHNR, FQNEAQ (reference sequence). The CDR3 reads CASSPTGGWDGYTF. In DNA, the CDR3 is TGTGCCAGCAGCCCCACAGGGGGCTGGGATGGCTACACCTTC.

This chain uses TRBV1 with TRBJ1-5. TRBV1 is a known pseudogene. This CDR3 spans 15 amino acids. The DNA of the CDR3 is TGCACCAGCAGCCAAGGACGGGAAAGCAATCAGCCCCAGCATTTT. As protein: CTSSQGRESNQPQHF.

V usage is TRBV14 and J usage is TRBJ1-2, with TRBD1 matching 8 bases. The J segment lost 7 bases and the V segment lost 0 bases, leaving 4 bases of the junction unmatched. Germline lookup yields CDR1 SGHDN and CDR2 FVKESK. The CDR3 has 14 amino acids. The CDR3 DNA reads as TGTGCCAGCAGCCAAGAGGACAGGGATATTGGCTACACCTTC. It yields the protein CASSQEDRDIGYTF.

The chain couples TRBV2 to TRBJ2-5, with D possibly being TRBD2 (5 bases). Germline CDR1 is SNHLY and CDR2 is FYNNEI. Trimming left V 1 base short and J 5 bases short, with 8 bases between. The CDR3 is 13 amino acids. The CDR3 DNA reads TGTGCCAGCAGTGAAGGGAGGACGGAGACCCAGTACTTC. This translates into CASSEGRTETQYF. Filled out from reference TRBV2 and TRBJ2-5, the complete variable domain reads EPEVTQTPSHQVTQMGQEVILRCVPISNHLYFYWYRQILGQKVEFLVSFYNNEISEKSEIFDDQFSVERPDGSNFTLKIRSTKLEDSAMYFCASSEGRTETQYFGPGTRLLVL.

V gene TRBV9 combines with J gene TRBJ2-1, with TRBD2 as a possible D gene (5 bases). This CDR3 is 14 amino acids long. CDR1 and CDR2 (germline): SGDLS, YYNGEE. The V end was cut by 5 bases, the J end by 7 bases, with 16 bases between. Here the CDR3 reads CASSKEPSGNEQFF. In DNA, the CDR3 is TGTGCCAGCAGTAAGGAGCCGTCGGGGAATGAGCAGTTCTTC.

The rearrangement uses TRBV7-2 and TRBJ2-7; no reliable D call. The CDR3 covers 12 residues. V was cut by 3 bases and J by 10 bases, with 13 bases left in between. Germline V gene lookup returns CDR1 SGHTA and CDR2 FQGNSA. CDR3 DNA sequence: TGTGCCAGCAGCTTTTCAGTCTTCCGTCAGTACTTC. This encodes CASSFSVFRQYF.

This sequence joins TRBV11-3 and TRBJ1-4; 7 bases match TRBD1. The CDR3 has 15 residues. The germline gives CDR1 SGHNT, CDR2 YENEEA. Trimming at V came to 5 bases and at J to 3 bases, leaving 6 bases not matched to a gene. CDR3 DNA: TGTGCCAGCAGCGACTACAGGGGCTCTAATGAAAAACTGTTTTTT. Protein product: CASSDYRGSNEKLFF. Full variable domain (missing parts from reference TRBV11-3 and TRBJ1-4): EAGVVQSPRYKIIEKKQPVAFWCNPISGHNTLYWYLQNLGQGPELLIRYENEEAVDDSQLPKDRFSAERLKGVDSTLKIQPAELGDSAVYLCASSDYRGSNEKLFFGSGTQLSVL.

The CDR3 nucleotides read TGTGCCAGCAGCTTAGCGCGGGCAGTCTACGAGCAGTACTTC. Amino acid sequence: CASSLARAVYEQYF. This chain connects TRBV7-8 to TRBJ2-7; TRBD2 is a possible D gene (5 bases). CDR1 SGHVS and CDR2 FQNEAQ come from the germline V gene. The CDR3 has 14 residues. V lost 0 bases and J lost 3, with 9 bases in between.

The chain couples TRBV5-1 to TRBJ2-6, with D perhaps matching TRBD2 (7 bases). CDR1 and CDR2 (germline): SGHRS, YFSETQ. There are 18 residues in the CDR3. The ends were cut back, 4 bases at V and 7 bases at J, with 24 bases in the middle. The CDR3 nucleotides read TGCGCCAGCAGCCAGTCAACAGGGAGGGTGTCTGTTGCCAACGTCCTGACTTTC. Protein sequence: CASSQSTGRVSVANVLTF.

This chain uses TRBV2 with TRBJ2-1, with a weak D call TRBD1 (6 bases). V was pared by 6 bases and J by 7 bases, with 16 bases between. The length of the CDR3 is 14 residues. Germline values: CDR1 SNHLY, CDR2 FYNNEI. CDR3 nucleotides: TGTGCCAGCAGCCTGATTACAGGGAGAAATGAGCAGTTCTTC. This sequence encodes CASSLITGRNEQFF.

This chain connects TRBV28 to TRBJ2-4; no firm D call. Germline values: CDR1 MDHEN, CDR2 SYDVKM. The CDR3 length is 13 residues. Trimming took off 2 bases at V and 6 bases at J, with 8 bases between the two ends. CDR3 amino acids: CASSLMGLNIQYF. The CDR3 DNA reads TGTGCCAGCAGTTTAATGGGCCTAAACATTCAGTACTTC.

The chain combines TRBV11-2 with TRBJ1-1; D ambiguous. The V end was cut by 2 bases, the J end by 7 bases, with 23 bases between. The CDR3 runs to 17 residues. Germline V gives CDR1 SGHAT, CDR2 FQNNGV. The CDR3 coding sequence is TGTGCCAGCAGCTTACTCTACCTTACGGGGTACAATAGTGAAGCTTTCTTT. Translating gives CASSLLYLTGYNSEAFF. Complete variable domain (other parts from reference TRBV11-2 and TRBJ1-1): EAGVAQSPRYKIIEKRQSVAFWCNPISGHATLYWYQQILGQGPKLLIQFQNNGVVDDSQLPKDRFSAERLKGVDSTLKIQPAKLEDSAVYLCASSLLYLTGYNSEAFFGQGTRLTVV.

This sequence joins TRBV4-1 and TRBJ2-7, with a possible D match to TRBD2 (6 bases). Germline V gene sequence: CDR1 MGHRA, CDR2 YSYEKL. V lost 5 bases to trimming and J lost 2 bases, with 10 bases between them. This CDR3 is 13 amino acids long. The CDR3 DNA reads as TGCGCCAGCAGCGTCGCGGGAACCTACGAGCAGTACTTC. Its translation is CASSVAGTYEQYF.

The chain carries TRBV5-1 and TRBJ2-5; D unclear. Trimming cost V 1 base and J 5 bases, with 6 bases left between them. CDR1 is SGHRS and CDR2 is YFSETQ in the germline V gene. This CDR3 is 12 amino acids long. CDR3 region: CASSLTSETQYF. The CDR3, as DNA: TGCGCCAGCAGCTTGACTTCCGAGACCCAGTACTTC.

This clone was seen a handful of times. This chain connects TRBV4-1 to TRBJ2-1; possibly TRBD1 for D (5 bases). V was pared by 4 bases and J by 4 bases, with 11 bases between. Per germline, CDR1 MGHRA and CDR2 YSYEKL. The CDR3 length is 14 residues. CDR3 region: CASSRQSLYNEQFF. CDR3 bases: TGCGCCAGCAGCCGACAGAGCCTTTACAATGAGCAGTTCTTC.

The chain couples TRBV2 to TRBJ2-3, with 10 bases fitting TRBD2. The CDR3 is 15 residues long. The V gene end was trimmed by 5 bases and the J gene end by 2 bases; junction bases not matched to a gene: 4. Germline V gene sequence: CDR1 SNHLY, CDR2 FYNNEI. CDR3 coding DNA: TGTGCCAGCAGTACTCTAGCGGGAGTCACAGATACGCAGTATTTT. Translating it yields CASSTLAGVTDTQYF.

The gene calls are TRBV15 and TRBJ2-7, with a weak D call TRBD1 (5 bases). The V end was cut by 0 bases, the J end by 3 bases, with 15 bases between. The CDR3 loop spans 16 amino acids. Germline V CDR1 and CDR2: LNHNV, YYDKDF (reference sequence). The CDR3, as DNA: TGTGCCACCAGCAGAGATAAGACCAGGGTTAGCTACGAGCAGTACTTC. Its protein product is CATSRDKTRVSYEQYF.

In this sample, this clone turned up once. The same CDR3 can be traced to other DNA sequences in this sample. The chain has TRBV11-2 and TRBJ2-5; possibly TRBD2 for D (5 bases). Germline CDR1 reads SGHAT; CDR2 reads FQNNGV. Trimming took off 1 base at V and 5 bases at J, with 14 bases between the two ends. This CDR3 spans 15 amino acids. CDR3 protein: CASSLGASYVETQYF. The CDR3 DNA sequence: TGTGCCAGCAGCTTAGGGGCTAGCTACGTGGAGACCCAGTACTTC.

The chain is built from TRBV2 and TRBJ1-5; no firm D call. This CDR3 comprises 13 residues. The V end was cut by 7 bases, the J end by 3 bases, with 10 bases between. The germline V gene has CDR1 SNHLY and CDR2 FYNNEI. CDR3 sequence: CASTGEPNQPQHF. The CDR3, as DNA: TGTGCCAGCACCGGAGAACCCAATCAGCCCCAGCATTTT.

V gene TRBV7-9 combines with J gene TRBJ2-3; 12 bases align to TRBD2. V gave up 5 bases and J gave up 2 bases; unmatched junction bases: 8. Germline values: CDR1 SEHNR, CDR2 FQNEAQ (reference sequence). The CDR3 is 17 residues long. The CDR3 DNA sequence: TGTGCCAGCAGCCCGATGGGGACTAGCGGGTACACAGATACGCAGTATTTT. It is translated as CASSPMGTSGYTDTQYF.

This chain links TRBV7-9 with TRBJ1-1, with 10 bases lining up with TRBD1. Germline values: CDR1 SEHNR, CDR2 FQNEAQ (reference sequence). The CDR3 is made up of 14 amino acids. V shed 4 bases, J shed 6 bases, and the junction held 5 bases outside the gene matches. The CDR3 nucleotides are TGTGCCAGCAGCTCAAGACAGGGGGCGTCTGAAGCTTTCTTT. Its protein product is CASSSRQGASEAFF.